What follows are 23 T cell receptor beta chains derived from one specimen sequenced in a study of metastatic and nonmetastatic thyroid tumors (dated by TCRdb to between 2020 and 2021). No treatment had been received by any patient before thyroid surgery. The library came from PCR. Sequencer: Illumina HiSeq 4000. TCRdb ran its own pipeline on the public reads, namely fastp trimming at Q25 and MiXCR clone calling, and kept in-frame beta chains. The sample contains about 40,000 clones, roughly 16% of them found a single time. In total, the top ten clones hold 3.8% of the sample. The sequencing sample was made of blood. Source of these receptors: a female donor with papillary thyroid cancer or a benign thyroid nodule (not recorded which). Some clones in this sample may be carry-over from other donors' samples.

The sample holds many counts of this clone. The V and J genes are TRBV27 and TRBJ2-3; D possibly corresponds to TRBD1 (5 bases). This CDR3 has 16 residues. Germline lookup yields CDR1 MNHEY and CDR2 SMNVEV (reference sequence). V gave up 6 bases and J gave up 1 base, with 17 bases separating them. Here the CDR3 DNA reads TGTGCCAGCAGACTTGTAGGGGTCTTTGGCACAGATACGCAGTATTTT. Amino acids: CASRLVGVFGTDTQYF.

The chain is built from TRBV12-3 or TRBV12-4 and TRBJ2-7; maybe TRBD2 (5 bases). CDR3 size: 13 residues. Trimming took 7 bases from V and 2 from J, leaving 12 bases between them. The CDR3 DNA reads TGTGCCAGCATACTCAGCGGTACCTACGAGCAGTACTTC. This encodes CASILSGTYEQYF.

As regards this clone: Compared with germline, one end of the junction differs, possibly owing to a read error. The chain couples TRBV5-1 to TRBJ2-7; D is unclear. In germline, CDR1 is SGHRS, CDR2 YFSETQ. This CDR3 is built from 13 residues. The CDR3 region is CSSSTGDSYEQYF. CDR3 nucleotides: TGCTCCAGCAGCACGGGCGACTCCTACGAGCAGTACTTC.

This clone appeared many times. V is TRBV6-2 or TRBV6-3 and J is TRBJ2-7, with TRBD1 matching over 8 bases. Trimming took 4 bases from V and 2 from J; bases not matched to a gene: 4. The germline gives CDR1 MNHEY, CDR2 SVGEGT. This CDR3 has 14 residues. The DNA for the CDR3 is TGTGCCAGCAGTTTGACAGGGGCCACCTACGAGCAGTACTTC. The encoded protein is CASSLTGATYEQYF.

This clone was detected ten times or more. The CDR3 DNA follows: TGCGCCAGCAGCTTGACTGATAATGAGCAGTTCTTC. It codes for CASSLTDNEQFF. The chain carries TRBV5-1 and TRBJ2-1; D ambiguous. Between the trimmed V and J ends, which lost 1 base and 7 bases, there was a span of 6 bases. The CDR3 loop spans 12 amino acids. Germline V gene lookup returns CDR1 SGHRS and CDR2 YFSETQ.

This clone was seen many times. The chain has TRBV24-1 and TRBJ2-1, with D perhaps TRBD1 (6 bases). This CDR3 region has 17 residues. Germline V gives CDR1 KGHDR, CDR2 SFDVKD. The ends were cut back, 2 bases at V and 5 bases at J, with 18 bases in the middle. The CDR3 is CATSDSARGSPNNEQFF. The CDR3 DNA is TGTGCCACCAGTGATTCCGCCAGGGGCTCCCCCAACAATGAGCAGTTCTTC.

The table lists this clone with many counts. The chain has TRBV20-1 and TRBJ2-3, with 7 bases identical to TRBD2. Germline assignment: CDR1 DFQATT and CDR2 SNEGSKA (reference sequence). Trimming at V came to 3 bases and at J to 2 bases, leaving 14 bases not matched to a gene. This CDR3 has 17 residues. The CDR3 DNA reads as TGCAGTGCTAGTCGGGCGGGAGCAACTACCACCACAGATACGCAGTATTTT. Translated, it gives CSASRAGATTTTDTQYF.

This clone was recorded at least ten times. V and J are TRBV7-9 and TRBJ2-1, with 13 bases aligning to TRBD2. The CDR3 extends over 16 amino acids. Germline trimming cut 0 bases from V and 7 bases from J; bases unmatched to any gene: 3. In germline, CDR1 is SEHNR, CDR2 FQNEAQ (reference sequence). This chain's CDR3 is CASSLAGTSGKNEQFF. CDR3 coding DNA: TGTGCCAGCAGCTTAGCCGGGACTAGCGGGAAAAATGAGCAGTTCTTC.

This clone was recorded many times. V gene TRBV4-1 combines with J gene TRBJ2-7, with D tentatively TRBD1 (5 bases). CDR3 size: 14 residues. Germline V gene lookup returns CDR1 MGHRA and CDR2 YSYEKL. Trimming stripped 1 base from V and 2 bases from J, with 9 bases between. CDR3 loop: CASSQATGTYEQYF. The CDR3 coding sequence is TGCGCCAGCAGCCAAGCCACAGGAACCTACGAGCAGTACTTC.

The rearrangement links TRBV7-3 to TRBJ2-2; TRBD2 agrees at 11 bases. The CDR3 contains 15 residues. With V trimmed by 10 bases and J by 4 bases, 8 bases remained unmatched. Germline CDR1 and CDR2: SGHTA and FQGTGA. The CDR3 DNA reads TGTGCCATCATCCAGGGGACTAGCGGCACCGGGGAGCTGTTTTTT. As protein: CAIIQGTSGTGELFF.

This clone was observed at least ten times. At one boundary the junction diverges from the germline segment, which might be a read error. Other DNA sequences in the sample encode the same CDR3. The rearrangement uses TRBV28 and TRBJ1-2; 12 bases fit TRBD1. Looked up from germline, CDR1 is MDHEN and CDR2 is SYDVKM. The CDR3 has 15 residues. This chain's CDR3 is CASTSGTGGIYGHTF. CDR3 DNA sequence: TGTGCCAGCACCTCCGGGACAGGGGGCATCTATGGCCACACCTTC.

V is TRBV15 and J is TRBJ1-2; 11 bases match TRBD1. The CDR3 spans 14 residues. Germline V CDR1 and CDR2: LNHNV, YYDKDF (reference sequence). CDR3 in amino acids: CDTSPGTGGYGYTF. DNA for the CDR3: TGTGACACAAGCCCCGGGACAGGGGGATATGGCTACACCTTC.

Points on this clone: A junction end diverges from the germline sequence, so it may reflect a read error. Here the CDR3 DNA reads TGCGCCAGCAGCGCCTCCGGGACACCTTTATCCGGGGAGCTGCTTTTT. Residues: CASSASGTPLSGELLF. The V and J genes are TRBV10-1 and TRBJ2-2; TRBD1 might be the D (6 bases). Germline CDR1 is WNHNN and CDR2 is SYGVQD (reference sequence). The CDR3 extends over 16 amino acids.

This clone was counted at least ten times. The V gene is TRBV9, the J gene TRBJ2-1; a weak D match, TRBD1 (5 bases). Germline V gene data show CDR1 as SGDLS and CDR2 as YYNGEE. Between the trimmed V and J ends, which lost 3 bases and 7 bases, there was a span of 23 bases. The CDR3 is made up of 17 amino acids. CDR3: CASSAWDTGPLGNEQFF. CDR3 nucleotide sequence: TGTGCCAGCAGCGCGTGGGATACAGGCCCCCTAGGGAATGAGCAGTTCTTC.

For this clone: No conserved phenylalanine or tryptophan is present at the end of the CDR3, so a read error is the likely explanation. The chain couples TRBV6-1 to TRBJ1-5, with D possibly matching TRBD1 (5 bases). V was shortened by 5 bases and J by 2 bases, with 10 bases between the two germline ends. Looked up from germline, CDR1 is MNHNS and CDR2 is SASEGT. The CDR3 length is 14 residues. The CDR3 sequence: CASSQWGGNQPQHS. In DNA form, the CDR3 reads TGTGCCAGCAGTCAATGGGGGGGCAATCAGCCCCAGCATTCT.

At least ten counts were recorded for this clone. The CDR3 is CASSPTGGRVNEQFF. As DNA, the CDR3 is TGCGCCAGCAGCCCGACGGGAGGGAGGGTCAATGAGCAGTTCTTC. The J gene is TRBJ2-1, the V gene TRBV5-1, with 8 bases identical to TRBD2. CDR1 SGHRS and CDR2 YFSETQ come from the germline V gene. This CDR3 has 15 amino acids. V trimming: 4 bases; J trimming: 6 bases; junction bases outside the gene matches: 9.

This clone was seen many times. The chain carries TRBV10-1 and TRBJ2-1, with D tentatively TRBD2 (7 bases). CDR1 and CDR2 (germline): WNHNN, SYGVQD (reference sequence). This CDR3 is built from 12 residues. V was clipped by 7 bases and J by 5 bases, with 9 bases between them. The CDR3: CASKGGHNEQFF. The CDR3 bases are TGCGCCAGCAAGGGGGGGCACAATGAGCAGTTCTTC.

With regard to this clone: One base away lies a much larger clone, so this may be a sequencing read error. The CDR3 DNA reads TGTGCCAGCAGCTGGGTGATGAACACTGAAGCTTTCTTT. This gives the protein CASSWVMNTEAFF. This chain uses TRBV7-6 with TRBJ1-1; D is undetermined. The V and J ends lost 4 bases and 0 bases respectively, with 6 bases between them. Germline lookup yields CDR1 SGHVS and CDR2 FNYEAQ. CDR3 length equals 13 residues.

This chain connects TRBV5-1 to TRBJ2-7; D not resolved. This CDR3 spans 14 amino acids. The germline V gene encodes CDR1 SGHRS and CDR2 YFSETQ. Trimming shortened V by 4 bases and J by 2 bases, and 13 bases separated the two germline ends. The CDR3 loop is CASSHEMSPYEQYF. CDR3 nucleotides: TGCGCCAGCAGCCACGAGATGTCCCCCTACGAGCAGTACTTC.

This clone was observed many times. The chain has TRBV12-3 or TRBV12-4 and TRBJ1-1; D is undetermined. The CDR3 has 12 residues. With 10 bases removed from V and 5 bases from J, the gap between germline ends came to 14 bases. This CDR3 is CATNSGRTEAFF. The DNA of the CDR3 is TGTGCCACCAATAGCGGGAGAACTGAAGCTTTCTTT.

The gene calls are TRBV7-9 and TRBJ2-7, with a tentative D call TRBD2 (6 bases). Trimming left V 1 base short and J 3 bases short, with 10 bases between. CDR3 length: 14 residues. The germline gives CDR1 SEHNR, CDR2 FQNEAQ (reference sequence). The CDR3 nucleotides read TGTGCCAGCAGCTTAGACGGGGGTCTCTACGAGCAGTACTTC. Translated, it gives CASSLDGGLYEQYF.

This chain uses TRBV7-8 with TRBJ1-3, with D uncertain. The CDR3 is 15 amino acids. Trimming pared 0 bases from V and 0 bases from J, leaving 6 bases between. CDR1 and CDR2 from the germline V gene are SGHVS and FQNEAQ. In DNA, the CDR3 is TGTGCCAGCAGCTTAGCTACAGTCTCTGGAAACACCATATATTTT. Protein sequence: CASSLATVSGNTIYF.

This clone is classed as medium-sized. The gene calls are TRBV19 and TRBJ1-6; D not resolved. The CDR3 is 10 residues long. CDR1 is LNHDA and CDR2 is SQIVND in the germline V gene (reference sequence). Trimming removed 6 bases at V and 13 bases at J, with 7 bases between. The CDR3 region is CASRGPPLHF. CDR3 nucleotides: TGTGCCAGTAGGGGCCCGCCCCTCCACTTT.